This TCR beta chain was retrieved from a study of T cells in Graves' hyperthyroidism and ophthalmopathy. Study-wide points: Stable hyperthyroidism was separated from ophthalmopathy by a model based on 13 V-J features.

This clonotype showed up many times. The antigen remains undetermined. Lactation, pregnancy, other autoimmune disease or uncontrolled infection led to exclusion of patients. Trimming pared 0 bases from V and 1 base from J, leaving 12 bases between. The germline V gene encodes CDR1 SGHVS and CDR2 FNYEAQ. The CDR3 is made up of 16 amino acids. Amplification yielded TCR beta CDR3 regions, with RNA transcripts as the source. The HTBI primer set was used in a first-round RT-PCR of the TCR CDR3. From the multiplex PCR reads, TCRdb called clonotypes with MiXCR, one entry per CDR3 protein. The table records 300,000 to 450,000 distinct CDR3 sequences, 14% of them present only once.

The specimen sequenced was blood. This rearrangement joins TRBV7-6 to TRBJ1-1; D is possibly TRBD1 (5 bases). The receptor was derived from a woman under 40 with Graves' ophthalmopathy. CDR3 sequence (DNA): TGTGCCAGCAGCTTAGCCCCGGGACTAGGGAACACTGAAGCTTTCTTT. Its translation is CASSLAPGLGNTEAFF.